The 30 T cell receptor beta chains below come from one sample, sequenced in a study of blood T cell repertoires in COVID-19. Clones were read by immunoSEQ multiplex PCR, and TCRdb kept only the in-frame ones, dropping some. Among about 270,000 clones, more than 70% were seen once, and the ten largest hold roughly 3.1%. Sequencing was carried out using peripheral blood. Source of these receptors: a woman under 30 with acute or convalescent COVID-19.

This clone appeared once. The chain uses TRBV6-5 and TRBJ1-1; 8 bases line up with TRBD1. V shed 7 bases, J shed 5 bases, and the junction held 6 bases outside the gene matches. CDR3 length: 13 residues. In germline, CDR1 is MNHEY, CDR2 SVGAGI. CDR3 sequence: CASIKQGGTEAFF. In DNA form, the CDR3 reads TGTGCCAGCATTAAACAGGGGGGGACTGAAGCTTTCTTT.

The chain carries TRBV7-9 and TRBJ2-2; D unresolved. The germline V and J ends were trimmed by 5 bases and 7 bases, with 8 bases remaining between them. In germline, CDR1 is SEHNR, CDR2 FQNEAQ (reference sequence). The CDR3 has 12 residues. CDR3: CASSPTGGELFF. The CDR3, as DNA: TGTGCCAGCAGCCCGACTGGCGGGGAGCTGTTTTTT.

This sequence joins TRBV30 and TRBJ1-5; D remains ambiguous. This CDR3 comprises 13 residues. V lost 1 base and J lost 7, with 11 bases in between. The germline V gene has CDR1 GTSNPN and CDR2 SVGIG (reference sequence). DNA for the CDR3: TGTGCCTGGAGTGCGGGGAACATGCAGCCCCAGCATTTT. This codes for CAWSAGNMQPQHF.

This chain connects TRBV19 to TRBJ2-1; TRBD2 is a possible D gene (6 bases). CDR3 length: 17 amino acids. Between the trimmed V and J ends, which lost 5 bases and 1 base, there was a span of 18 bases. CDR1 and CDR2 from the germline V gene are LNHDA and SQIVND (reference sequence). The CDR3 nucleotides are TGTGCCAGTAGTTCCCTTGGATGGGGAGGTTCCTACAATGAGCAGTTCTTC. Its protein is CASSSLGWGGSYNEQFF.

The V and J genes are TRBV18 and TRBJ2-7; 10 bases agree with TRBD2. The V and J ends lost 2 bases and 2 bases, in that order; junction bases with no gene match: 9. Germline V gives CDR1 KGHSH, CDR2 LQKENI. The CDR3 loop spans 17 amino acids. Here the CDR3 reads CASSPGGLAGVPYEQYF. In DNA form, the CDR3 reads TGTGCCAGCTCACCAGGGGGTCTAGCGGGGGTCCCCTACGAGCAGTACTTC.

V and J are TRBV2 and TRBJ1-6, with 7 bases that match TRBD1. Germline V CDR1 and CDR2: SNHLY, FYNNEI. This CDR3 is built from 15 residues. J lost 7 bases, V lost 1 base, and 4 bases had no gene match. CDR3 in DNA: TGTGCCAGCAGTGAAGAAAGGGGGCGGAATTCACCCCTCCACTTT. Translating gives CASSEERGRNSPLHF.

This chain connects TRBV3-1 (or the pseudogene TRBV3-2) to TRBJ2-1, with 7 bases that match TRBD2. CDR3 length: 14 amino acids. The germline V gene has CDR1 LGHDT and CDR2 YNNKEL (reference sequence). Germline trimming cut 8 bases from V and 10 bases from J; bases unmatched to any gene: 14. For the CDR3, the DNA is TGTGCCAGCGCCGGGACTACTAACCCCTCCGAGCAGTTCTTC. Its translation is CASAGTTNPSEQFF.

This rearrangement joins TRBV4-3 to TRBJ1-5; D is ambiguous. Trimming took 1 base from V and 3 from J, leaving 4 bases between them. Germline lookup yields CDR1 LGHNA and CDR2 YSLEER. The CDR3 spans 13 residues. The CDR3 is CASSQGLNQPQHF. CDR3 bases: TGCGCCAGCAGCCAAGGACTCAATCAGCCCCAGCATTTT.

The V and J genes are TRBV20-1 and TRBJ2-1, with 13 bases matching TRBD2. The CDR3 has 15 amino acids. Germline loops: CDR1 DFQATT, CDR2 SNEGSKA (reference sequence). The junction had 8 bases not matched to a gene; V was cut back by 3 bases and J by 9 bases. CDR3: CSASIGTSGTAEQFF. CDR3 coding DNA: TGCAGTGCTAGTATAGGGACTAGCGGGACCGCTGAGCAGTTCTTC.

The rearrangement uses TRBV28 and TRBJ1-1; 8 nucleotides line up with TRBD1. The CDR3 contains 13 residues. CDR1 is MDHEN and CDR2 is SYDVKM in the germline V gene. V lost 4 bases to trimming and J lost 5 bases; unmatched junction nucleotides: 3. The DNA of the CDR3 is TGTGCCAGCAGTTCAGGGGGCCGGACTGAAGCTTTCTTT. As protein: CASSSGGRTEAFF.

This clone has more than one count but fewer than ten. The chain employs TRBV18 and TRBJ2-7; tentative D call: TRBD1 (5 bases). The germline V and J ends were trimmed by 6 bases and 3 bases, with 21 bases remaining between them. The CDR3 is 16 residues long. CDR1 and CDR2 from the germline V gene are KGHSH and LQKENI. The CDR3 nucleotides are TGTGCCAGCTCCAAGGACCCAGGATCTAGGGGCTACGAGCAGTACTTC. Protein: CASSKDPGSRGYEQYF.

This chain links TRBV29-1 with TRBJ2-3; 11 nucleotides align to TRBD2. Trimming removed 4 bases from V and 5 bases from J; junction bases left unmatched: 5. This CDR3 is built from 14 residues. The germline gives CDR1 SQVTM, CDR2 ANQGSEA. The CDR3 reads CSVGLAGRGDTQYF. CDR3 in DNA: TGCAGCGTTGGACTAGCGGGACGGGGAGATACGCAGTATTTT.

The gene calls are TRBV5-4 and TRBJ1-4; 9 bases are shared with TRBD1. Trimming removed 4 bases from V and 8 bases from J; junction bases left unmatched: 6. Looked up from germline, CDR1 is SGHNT and CDR2 is YYREEE (reference sequence). This CDR3 is built from 14 residues. The CDR3 region has the DNA TGTGCCAGCAGCGAACAGGGGGCGAGAGAAAAACTGTTTTTT. Protein sequence: CASSEQGAREKLFF. The full variable domain, in which reference TRBV5-4 and TRBJ1-4 provide the parts outside the CDR3, is ETGVTQSPTHLIKTRGQQVTLRCSSQSGHNTVSWYQQALGQGPQFIFQYYREEENGRGNFPPRFSGLQFPNYSSELNVNALELDDSALYLCASSEQGAREKLFFGSGTQLSVL.

This rearrangement joins TRBV4-3 to TRBJ2-7, with a weak D call TRBD1 (6 bases). The CDR3 is 18 residues long. V was cut by 1 base and J by 2 bases, with 21 bases left in between. CDR1 LGHNA and CDR2 YSLEER come from the germline V gene. The CDR3 DNA sequence: TGCGCCAGCAGCCAAGCCATAGAAACAGGGTCGGAGCCCTACGAGCAGTACTTC. Amino acids: CASSQAIETGSEPYEQYF.

This chain connects TRBV2 to TRBJ2-7; 9 bases match TRBD1. Per the germline V gene, CDR1 is SNHLY and CDR2 is FYNNEI. V gave up 7 bases and J gave up 4 bases; unmatched junction bases: 8. The CDR3 extends over 14 amino acids. DNA of the CDR3: TGTGCCAGCAAGGCCCTGGGGACAGGGTACGAGCAGTACTTC. Residues: CASKALGTGYEQYF.

This clone has only one observation. J is TRBJ2-1 and V is TRBV7-8; D might be TRBD2 (6 bases). V lost 5 bases, J lost 8 bases, and 22 bases lay in between. From germline, CDR1 is SGHVS and CDR2 FQNEAQ. The CDR3 covers 16 residues. In DNA form, the CDR3 reads TGTGCCAGCAGCCCGCTCCGCGGAGGGCCTGTTGATGAGCAGTTCTTC. It translates to CASSPLRGGPVDEQFF.

V is TRBV21-1 and J is TRBJ2-1; no check of the table's D call, TRBD2, against the DNA was made. TRBV21-1 is a documented pseudogene. The CDR3 consists of 16 residues. The CDR3 here is CASSIERVSSYNEQFF. The CDR3 coding sequence is TGTGCCAGCAGCATTGAGCGGGTGAGCTCCTACAATGAGCAGTTCTTC.

The V and J genes are TRBV7-9 and TRBJ2-7; D is perhaps TRBD2 (6 bases). The V end was cut by 4 bases, the J end by 4 bases, with 11 bases between. The CDR3 is made up of 13 amino acids. Germline loops: CDR1 SEHNR, CDR2 FQNEAQ (reference sequence). CDR3 residues: CASSSGGSYEQYF. The CDR3 region has the DNA TGTGCCAGCAGCTCCGGGGGATCGTACGAGCAGTACTTC.

The gene calls are TRBV5-5 and TRBJ1-4; D is perhaps TRBD1 (6 bases). From germline, CDR1 is SGHKS and CDR2 YYEKEE (reference sequence). V lost 5 bases and J 5 bases, leaving 10 bases between the germline ends. There are 13 residues in the CDR3. The CDR3 spells CASSWGPNEKLFF. CDR3 nucleotide sequence: TGTGCCAGCAGTTGGGGGCCCAATGAAAAACTGTTTTTT.

The V gene is TRBV30, the J gene TRBJ2-1, with D tentatively TRBD2 (5 bases). The CDR3 consists of 11 residues. Between the trimmed V and J ends, which lost 4 bases and 9 bases, there was a span of 10 bases. Germline assignment: CDR1 GTSNPN and CDR2 SVGIG (reference sequence). CDR3 nucleotides: TGTGCCTGGACGGAGGTGGGTGAGCAGTTCTTC. Its translation: CAWTEVGEQFF.

The chain combines TRBV5-1 with TRBJ2-1; a weak D match, TRBD1 (6 bases). The germline V and J ends were trimmed by 4 bases and 2 bases, with 22 bases remaining between them. CDR3 length equals 18 residues. CDR1 is SGHRS and CDR2 is YFSETQ in the germline V gene. CDR3 coding DNA: TGCGCCAGCAGCCCTGGGGGCTGGGGCGATGTACCCTACAATGAGCAGTTCTTC. It is translated as CASSPGGWGDVPYNEQFF.

This clone appeared once. The J gene is TRBJ2-2, the V gene TRBV7-8; 7 bases map to TRBD2. CDR3 length: 16 residues. Germline CDR1 SGHVS, CDR2 FQNEAQ. V lost 3 bases to trimming and J lost 1 base; unmatched junction nucleotides: 5. The DNA for the CDR3 is TGTGCCAGCAGCTTTTCACGCGGGAGGAACACCGGGGAGCTGTTTTTT. It specifies CASSFSRGRNTGELFF. Combining the CDR3 with reference TRBV7-8 and TRBJ2-2 gives the whole variable domain GAGVSQSPRYKVAKRGQDVALRCDPISGHVSLFWYQQALGQGPEFLTYFQNEAQLDKSGLPSDRFFAERPEGSVSTLKIQRTQQEDSAVYLCASSFSRGRNTGELFFGEGSRLTVL.

This chain links TRBV6-2 or TRBV6-3 with TRBJ2-1; D may be TRBD1 (6 bases). Trimming took off 5 bases at V and 6 bases at J, with 11 bases between the two ends. The CDR3 length is 13 residues. CDR1 and CDR2 (germline): MNHEY, SVGEGT. The CDR3 DNA reads TGTGCCAGCAGTCAAGCCAGGGGCAATGAGCAGTTCTTC. Its translation: CASSQARGNEQFF.

This clone was detected once. The chain is built from TRBV18 and TRBJ2-7; weak D call: TRBD2 (6 bases). V gave up 3 bases and J gave up 3 bases, with 9 bases separating them. The CDR3 consists of 13 residues. Germline V gene sequence: CDR1 KGHSH, CDR2 LQKENI. CDR3 bases: TGTGCCAGCTCACCTCCGACTAGCTACGAGCAGTACTTC. Translation gives CASSPPTSYEQYF. Full variable domain (rest looked up from reference TRBV18 and TRBJ2-7): NAGVMQNPRHLVRRRGQEARLRCSPMKGHSHVYWYRQLPEEGLKFMVYLQKENIIDESGMPKERFSAEFPKEGPSILRIQQVVRGDSAAYFCASSPPTSYEQYFGPGTRLTVT.

The chain joins TRBV28 to TRBJ1-3; D remains ambiguous. Germline V gives CDR1 MDHEN, CDR2 SYDVKM. The CDR3 is 13 residues long. Trimming took off 5 bases at V and 4 bases at J, with 9 bases between the two ends. CDR3: CASSAGLGNTIYF. In nucleotides, the CDR3 is TGTGCCAGCAGTGCCGGACTGGGAAACACCATATATTTT.

This clone was picked up a small number of times. J is TRBJ2-1 and V is TRBV4-3; the match to TRBD2 covers 8 bases. This CDR3 has 17 amino acids. The ends lost 1 base at V and 1 base at J; junction bases unmatched: 6. Germline CDR1 is LGHNA and CDR2 is YSLEER. The DNA of the CDR3 is TGCGCCAGCAGCCAAGTTTGGGCTAGCGGGTCCTACAATGAGCAGTTCTTC. This codes for CASSQVWASGSYNEQFF.

This chain connects TRBV7-9 to TRBJ1-1; TRBD1 agrees at 8 bases. This CDR3 is built from 15 residues. The junction had 5 bases not matched to a gene; V was cut back by 5 bases and J by 0 bases. Germline V gene sequence: CDR1 SEHNR, CDR2 FQNEAQ (reference sequence). Written as DNA, the CDR3 is TGTGCCAGCAGCCCGCCGACAGGGGTGAACACTGAAGCTTTCTTT. Its translation: CASSPPTGVNTEAFF.

The chain carries TRBV2 and TRBJ2-5, with 11 bases matching TRBD1. V shed 1 base and J 5 bases; nucleotides not matched to a gene: 6. CDR1 SNHLY and CDR2 FYNNEI come from the germline V gene. The CDR3 covers 16 residues. In DNA form, the CDR3 reads TGTGCCAGCAGTGAAGACAGGACAGGGGGCAGGGAGACCCAGTACTTC. The encoded protein is CASSEDRTGGRETQYF.

This clone appeared many times. The chain is built from TRBV29-1 and TRBJ1-2, with 8 nucleotides matching TRBD1. CDR1 and CDR2 (germline): SQVTM, ANQGSEA. With 2 bases clipped from V and 7 bases from J, the junction kept 9 bases outside the gene matches. CDR3 size: 14 residues. CDR3 DNA: TGCAGCGTTGAACCTCCGACAGGGGCTTTTGGCTACACCTTC. This gives the protein CSVEPPTGAFGYTF.

V gene TRBV28 combines with J gene TRBJ2-7; D is possibly TRBD2 (6 bases). The V gene's germline CDR1 is MDHEN and CDR2 SYDVKM. This CDR3 region has 14 residues. The V end lost 3 bases, the J end lost 6 bases, and 15 bases lay between the germline ends. In DNA, the CDR3 is TGTGCCAGCAGTTTCGACTGGGAGGAGGGCGAGCAGTACTTC. It yields the protein CASSFDWEEGEQYF.